The 25 T cell receptor beta chains below all came from one sample that was sequenced in a study of blood T cells in healthy people across ages. Primed by a sample-barcoded 5' primer and a J-beta primer mix, a second PCR proceeded for 7 to 11 cycles. TCRdb re-derived calls from the 5' RACE reads in MiXCR, one entry per CDR3 protein. Found here are 1.5 million to 2 million distinct CDR3 sequences, approximately 40% of them singletons; the top ten hold approximately 22%. The sequenced material came from blood. These receptor sequences come from a human donor in good health.

V is TRBV9 and J is TRBJ2-3; D is perhaps TRBD2 (5 bases). The CDR3 has 15 amino acids. Germline V gene lookup returns CDR1 SGDLS and CDR2 YYNGEE. V shed 4 bases and J shed 6 bases, with 18 bases lying between them. The CDR3 bases are TGTGCCAGCAGCTCGGAGGCCATCTCATCCGATACGCAGTATTTT. Its translation: CASSSEAISSDTQYF.

This clonotype was counted many times. This chain uses TRBV13 with TRBJ1-4; D is uncertain. Trimming took 0 bases from V and 8 from J, leaving 13 bases between them. The CDR3 is 15 residues long. Looked up from germline, CDR1 is PRHDT and CDR2 is FYEKMQ (reference sequence). The CDR3 region has the DNA TGTGCCAGCAGCTTAGGAGGCAAGTGGAACGAAAAACTGTTTTTT. Encoded protein: CASSLGGKWNEKLFF.

In this sample, this clonotype turned up many times. The chain uses TRBV6-1 and TRBJ2-6, with a weak D call TRBD2 (7 bases). Trimming shortened V by 1 base and J by 3 bases, and 10 bases separated the two germline ends. Germline CDR1 is MNHNS and CDR2 is SASEGT. The CDR3 extends over 16 amino acids. CDR3 nucleotides: TGTGCCAGCAGTGAAGAAGGGGGGGATGGGGCCAACGTCCTGACTTTC. Its translation is CASSEEGGDGANVLTF.

J is TRBJ2-7 and V is TRBV5-1; D is unresolved. The germline V and J ends were trimmed by 6 bases and 9 bases, with 22 bases remaining between them. Germline V CDR1 and CDR2: SGHRS, YFSETQ. The CDR3 contains 14 residues. The CDR3 DNA follows: TGCGCCAGCATGCCCTCAGGACCTGTTATAGGGCAGTACTTC. Residues: CASMPSGPVIGQYF.

The rearrangement links TRBV11-2 to TRBJ2-7, with 11 bases that match TRBD1. Germline CDR1 and CDR2: SGHAT and FQNNGV. The CDR3 is 18 residues long. Unmatched junction bases numbered 13, after V lost 4 bases and J lost 2 bases. The CDR3 protein is CASSSVNRDRGSTYEQYF. CDR3 in DNA: TGTGCCAGCAGCTCCGTCAACCGGGACAGGGGGTCAACCTACGAGCAGTACTTC.

This clonotype turned up a few times. The CDR3, as DNA: TGTGCCAGCAGCTATCATAGAAACTATGGCTACACCTTC. Its translation: CASSYHRNYGYTF. The rearrangement uses TRBV7-9 and TRBJ1-2; D gene unclear. Germline lookup yields CDR1 SEHNR and CDR2 FQNEAQ (reference sequence). Trimming removed 4 bases at V and 2 bases at J, with 8 bases between. The CDR3 is made up of 13 amino acids.

In its sample, this clonotype was seen a few times. V is TRBV3-1 and J is TRBJ2-5, with 7 bases that match TRBD1. The junction had 5 bases not matched to a gene; V was cut back by 1 base and J by 3 bases. Looked up from germline, CDR1 is LGHDT and CDR2 is YNNKEL (reference sequence). This CDR3 region has 15 residues. CDR3 nucleotides: TGTGCCAGCAGCCAAGTTGGCGACAGGGAAGAGACCCAGTACTTC. This sequence encodes CASSQVGDREETQYF.

The table lists this clonotype with a few counts. The rearrangement joins TRBV24-1 to TRBJ2-5; D unclear. With 4 bases removed from V and 4 bases from J, the gap between germline ends came to 9 bases. From germline, CDR1 is KGHDR and CDR2 SFDVKD. The length of the CDR3 is 13 residues. CDR3 bases: TGTGCCACCAGTGAACGGTTTGGAGAGACCCAGTACTTC. Encoded protein: CATSERFGETQYF.

J is TRBJ1-2 and V is TRBV20-1; no firm D call. The CDR3 contains 14 residues. CDR1 DFQATT and CDR2 SNEGSKA come from the germline V gene (reference sequence). V lost 0 bases, J lost 1 base, and 9 bases lay in between. In DNA, the CDR3 is TGCAGTGCTAGAGACCAAATTCATAACTATGGCTACACCTTC. Its translation is CSARDQIHNYGYTF.

This clonotype was seen at least ten times. This chain uses TRBV29-1 with TRBJ2-4; D might be TRBD1 or TRBD2, each matching 5 bases. Deletions cut 7 bases from V and 8 bases from J, with 30 bases between. Germline V gives CDR1 SQVTM, CDR2 ANQGSEA. The CDR3 sequence is 17 residues long. Written as DNA, the CDR3 is TGCAGCGGGGGGACCGGGACGAATGGCGAAGGGGACGACATTCAGTACTTC. Encoded protein: CSGGTGTNGEGDDIQYF.

The chain uses TRBV12-5 and TRBJ2-7, with TRBD2 as a possible D gene (6 bases). The germline CDR1 and CDR2 sequences are LGHNT and FRNRAP. The V gene lost 4 bases and the J gene lost 3 bases, with 22 bases spanning the gap. This CDR3 comprises 17 residues. CDR3 sequence reads: CASGSAGKKPADYEQYF. The DNA of the CDR3 is TGTGCTAGTGGTTCGGCGGGGAAAAAGCCCGCGGACTACGAGCAGTACTTC.

As concerns this clonotype: A clone one base away is much larger, so this may be a read error. The chain joins TRBV6-6 to TRBJ1-1; TRBD1 matches 7 bases. The CDR3 is 15 amino acids. From germline, CDR1 is MNHNY and CDR2 SVGAGI (reference sequence). Written as DNA, the CDR3 is TGTACCAGCAGCGTTCAAGGGGGCCTGAACACTGAAGCTTTCTTT. It yields the protein CTSSVQGGLNTEAFF.

This clonotype has just one count. The chain is built from TRBV7-2 and TRBJ1-2; 8 bases line up with TRBD1. CDR1 and CDR2 (germline): SGHTA, FQGNSA. Unmatched junction bases numbered 16, after V lost 5 bases and J lost 5 bases. The CDR3 is 17 residues long. DNA for the CDR3: TGTGCCAGCAGCGCACGAGGGGTCACAGGGGGGATGTATGGCTACACCTTC. It specifies CASSARGVTGGMYGYTF.

The rearrangement joins TRBV5-1 to TRBJ2-3; 8 bases are a match to TRBD2. CDR1 SGHRS and CDR2 YFSETQ come from the germline V gene. J lost 0 bases, V lost 4 bases, and 10 bases had no gene match. CDR3 size: 17 residues. Written as DNA, the CDR3 is TGCGCCAGCAGCGGGGACCAACTAGCGGTTAGCACAGATACGCAGTATTTT. Encoded protein: CASSGDQLAVSTDTQYF.

J is TRBJ1-1 and V is TRBV24-1, with a possible D match to TRBD1 (5 bases). Germline-derived CDR1 and CDR2 are KGHDR and SFDVKD. This CDR3 has 12 residues. Trimming shortened V by 2 bases and J by 7 bases, and 7 bases separated the two germline ends. The CDR3 protein is CATSDWGVEAFF. CDR3 sequence (DNA): TGTGCCACCAGTGATTGGGGGGTTGAAGCTTTCTTT.

V usage is TRBV7-2 and J usage is TRBJ2-7; possible D gene TRBD2, 5 bases. This CDR3 contains 14 residues. The V gene lost 5 bases and the J gene lost 2 bases, with 13 bases spanning the gap. Germline loops: CDR1 SGHTA, CDR2 FQGNSA. The CDR3, as DNA: TGTGCCAGCAGCCCAAGGCGGGCCCCCTACGAGCAGTACTTC. Protein product: CASSPRRAPYEQYF.

This chain joins TRBV5-1 and TRBJ2-7; TRBD2 matches 14 bases. Germline trimming cut 5 bases from V and 3 bases from J; bases unmatched to any gene: 10. This CDR3 comprises 17 residues. CDR1 is SGHRS, CDR2 YFSETQ, per germline. CDR3: CASRRTSGGTGVYEQYF. The CDR3 nucleotides are TGCGCCAGCAGGCGGACTAGCGGGGGGACAGGGGTCTACGAGCAGTACTTC.

V is TRBV6-1 and J is TRBJ1-5; 7 nucleotides agree with TRBD1. Germline V lookup: CDR1 MNHNS, CDR2 SASEGT. J lost 9 bases, V lost 1 base, and 0 bases had no gene match. This CDR3 is built from 12 residues. CDR3 sequence (DNA): TGTGCCAGCAGTGAAGGGACAGGGCCCCAGCATTTT. It encodes CASSEGTGPQHF.

This clonotype showed up many times. The chain is built from TRBV5-1 and TRBJ2-1; TRBD2 aligns across 7 bases. V was pared by 4 bases and J by 0 bases, with 4 bases of the junction left unmatched. This CDR3 has 15 residues. Germline assignment: CDR1 SGHRS and CDR2 YFSETQ. The CDR3 DNA reads as TGCGCCAGCAGCGAGCGGGGTAGCTCCTACAATGAGCAGTTCTTC. It translates to CASSERGSSYNEQFF. Full variable domain (missing parts from reference TRBV5-1 and TRBJ2-1): KAGVTQTPRYLIKTRGQQVTLSCSPISGHRSVSWYQQTPGQGLQFLFEYFSETQRNKGNFPGRFSGRQFSNSRSEMNVSTLELGDSALYLCASSERGSSYNEQFFGPGTRLTVL.

V is TRBV7-9 and J is TRBJ1-2; 9 bases are shared with TRBD1. The trim removed 8 bases at V and 8 bases at J, leaving 9 bases unmatched. This CDR3 has 13 amino acids. The germline V gene has CDR1 SEHNR and CDR2 FQNEAQ (reference sequence). CDR3 region: CASGLQGALGYTF. The CDR3 nucleotides are TGTGCCAGCGGTCTACAGGGGGCGCTAGGCTACACCTTC. The entire variable domain, with the rest obtained from reference TRBV7-9 and TRBJ1-2, is as follows: DTGVSQNPRHKITKRGQNVTFRCDPISEHNRLYWYRQTLGQGPEFLTYFQNEAQLEKSRLLSDRFSAERPKGSFSTLEIQRTEQGDSAMYLCASGLQGALGYTFGSGTRLTVV.

The rearrangement uses TRBV29-1 and TRBJ2-1; D uncertain. The germline V and J ends were trimmed by 4 bases and 9 bases, with 16 bases remaining between them. CDR1 and CDR2 from the germline V gene are SQVTM and ANQGSEA. The CDR3 sequence is 13 residues long. The CDR3 region is CSVVYSLVGEQFF. CDR3 bases: TGCAGCGTTGTGTACTCTCTAGTTGGTGAGCAGTTCTTC.

The chain joins TRBV2 to TRBJ2-1; 12 nucleotides align to TRBD1. In germline, CDR1 is SNHLY, CDR2 FYNNEI. The CDR3 loop spans 19 amino acids. V lost 7 bases to trimming and J lost 5 bases; unmatched junction nucleotides: 18. The CDR3 sequence: CASIPYRDRGRVPHNEQFF. The CDR3 DNA reads TGTGCCAGCATCCCCTACCGGGACAGGGGGCGAGTTCCACACAATGAGCAGTTCTTC.

The V call is TRBV28, the J call TRBJ1-1; TRBD1 is a possible D gene (5 bases). Germline V gives CDR1 MDHEN, CDR2 SYDVKM. V was shortened by 7 bases and J by 0 bases, with 12 bases between the two germline ends. CDR3 length: 14 residues. The CDR3 sequence: CASIRRGMNTEAFF. CDR3 in DNA: TGTGCCAGCATTCGAAGGGGCATGAACACTGAAGCTTTCTTT.

The chain recombines TRBV7-2 with TRBJ2-3; D gene uncertain. In germline, CDR1 is SGHTA, CDR2 FQGNSA. V was shortened by 5 bases and J by 4 bases, with 13 bases between the two germline ends. The CDR3 loop spans 14 amino acids. The CDR3 protein is CASSPDGVSDTQYF. The CDR3 nucleotides read TGTGCCAGCAGCCCAGATGGTGTCTCAGATACGCAGTATTTT.

The chain carries TRBV11-1 and TRBJ2-5, with no clear D. Germline V gene lookup returns CDR1 SGHAT and CDR2 FQDESV (reference sequence). The CDR3 extends over 13 amino acids. The V and J ends lost 0 bases and 6 bases respectively, with 8 bases between them. CDR3 loop: CASSLAPFKTQYF. CDR3 DNA sequence: TGTGCCAGCAGCTTAGCCCCTTTCAAGACCCAGTACTTC.